Listed below are T cell receptor beta chains from one sample, sequenced in a study of blood T cells in healthy people across ages. TCRdb reprocessed the 5' RACE reads via MiXCR and lists one record per CDR3 protein. Of some 710,000 distinct CDR3 sequences listed, 22% are singletons. What was sequenced was blood. The receptors originated from a man aged 65 to 79 in good health. The CDR3 runs from the conserved cysteine through the conserved F or W. A D gene is named only where the DNA matches it firmly. Clone size is shown for a subset of rows, as once, few, many or a class of expanded clone.

CDR3 length,J gene,D gene,clone size,V gene,CDR3 DNA,CDR3 protein
14,TRBJ2-5,TRBD1,NA,TRBV19,TGTGCCAGTAGTGGAACCAGGGGGTTTAAGACCCAGTACTTC,CASSGTRGFKTQYF
13,TRBJ2-1,TRBD2,few,TRBV20-1,TGCAGTGCTGGACTAGCGGCTAACAATGAGCAGTTCTTC,CSAGLAANNEQFF
16,TRBJ2-7,NA,once,TRBV3-1,TGTGCCAGCAGCCAAGCGAGCCCACAAAACTCCTACGAGCAGTACTTC,CASSQASPQNSYEQYF
14,TRBJ2-1,TRBD1,NA,TRBV20-1,TGCAGTGCCCCGGGACAGGGATCTTGGAATGAGCAGTTCTTC,CSAPGQGSWNEQFF
17,TRBJ2-3,TRBD2,NA,TRBV12-3/TRBV12-4,TGTGCCAGCAGTTCAGTCTGGGGGCGGGAGGGCACAGATACGCAGTATTTT,CASSSVWGREGTDTQYF
17,TRBJ2-4,TRBD1,few,TRBV12-3/TRBV12-4,TGTGCCAGCAGTCCTTTGGGGACAGGGGGTGCCAAAAACATTCAGTACTTC,CASSPLGTGGAKNIQYF
11,TRBJ2-3,NA,NA,TRBV24-1,TGTGCCAGCGAGGGGGAAGATACGCAGTATTTT,CASEGEDTQYF
16,TRBJ2-7,TRBD2,NA,TRBV5-1,TGCGCCAGCAGCTTGGGACTAGCGGCAAACTCCTACGAGCAGTACTTC,CASSLGLAANSYEQYF
14,TRBJ1-2,NA,few,TRBV7-2,TGTGCCAGCAGCTTAGGAGCTACTAACTATGGCTACACCTTC,CASSLGATNYGYTF
17,TRBJ2-1,TRBD2,NA,TRBV7-7,TGTGCCAGCAGCCCCCGGGGGGGACTAGCGGATTACAATGAGCAGTTCTTC,CASSPRGGLADYNEQFF
15,TRBJ1-4,NA,NA,TRBV18,TGTGCCAGCTCAGCCGGAGATGCAACTAATGAAAAACTGTTTTTT,CASSAGDATNEKLFF
13,TRBJ1-1,NA,few,TRBV10-2,TGCGCCAGCAGCCCGGGGACCTACACTGAAGCTTTCTTT,CASSPGTYTEAFF
14,TRBJ1-2,NA,few,TRBV12-3/TRBV12-4,TGTGCCAGCAGTTCCCCGAAAGCTAACTATGGCTACACCTTC,CASSSPKANYGYTF
16,TRBJ2-3,NA,NA,TRBV5-8,TGTGCCAGCAGCTACCCGCGGGACTTTATCCCAGATACGCGGTATTTT,CASSYPRDFIPDTRYF
14,TRBJ1-1,TRBD1,few,TRBV2,TGTGCCAGCAGACCTGGGACAGGGCCCAATGAAGCTTTCTTT,CASRPGTGPNEAFF
15,TRBJ1-5,TRBD1,NA,TRBV18,TGTGCCAGCTCGGCCGGGACAGGGGTCGGTCAGCCCCAGCATTTT,CASSAGTGVGQPQHF